Listed below are T cell receptor beta chains from one sample, sequenced in a study of T cell responses to AZD1222 COVID-19 vaccine. TCRdb keeps only in-frame clones here, not all; method: immunoSEQ multiplex PCR. The repertoire holds approximately 89,000 clones, with 70% to 90% as singletons. This material consisted of peripheral blood, taken on day 0 of AZD1222 vaccination. These receptor sequences come from an adult in good health. CDR3s include the opening cysteine and the closing phenylalanine or tryptophan. The D gene is left open where the match is weak. A clone size is listed for some rows: how often the clone was seen (once, few, many), or a class if it is expanded.

TGTGCCAGCCGGGGGACTGGGAGTGCCGGGGAGCTGTTTTTT | CASRGTGSAGELFF | TRBV6-5 | NA | TRBJ2-2 | NA
TGTGCCAGCAGTTTAGAGGACCCTTTGAACACTGAAGCTTTCTTT | CASSLEDPLNTEAFF | TRBV27 | NA | TRBJ1-1 | NA
TGCGCCAGCAGCTCCTCATACAGCGGGGGGGGCGATGAGCAGTTCTTC | CASSSSYSGGGDEQFF | TRBV5-1 | TRBD2 | TRBJ2-1 | once
TGTGCCAGCAGCCCACGGGCGGGGGGTAATTCACCCCTCCACTTT | CASSPRAGGNSPLHF | TRBV7-7 | NA | TRBJ1-6 | few
TGTGCCAGCAGTTACCCCACAGCGGGTCACACTGAAGCTTTCTTT | CASSYPTAGHTEAFF | TRBV6-5 | NA | TRBJ1-1 | once
TGCAGCGGCGGAGTCGGGTTGACAGGGGGGACTGAAGCTTTCTTT | CSGGVGLTGGTEAFF | TRBV29-1 | TRBD1 | TRBJ1-1 | NA
TGCGCCAGCAGCTTGGACGGACTAGCGGGCTCAGATACGCAGTATTTT | CASSLDGLAGSDTQYF | TRBV5-1 | TRBD2 | TRBJ2-3 | NA
TGCGCCAGCAGTGAGGACACTTCACCCCTCCACTTT | CASSEDTSPLHF | TRBV5-1 | NA | TRBJ1-6 | once
TGTGCCAGCAGCGTAGGACAGGGGGCGTACACTGAAGCTTTCTTT | CASSVGQGAYTEAFF | TRBV9 | TRBD1 | TRBJ1-1 | NA
TGTGCCAGCAGCTTGGTCGGCTCGGATTCACCCCTCCACTTT | CASSLVGSDSPLHF | TRBV5-4 | NA | TRBJ1-6 | NA